This paragraph reports one TCR beta chain. The CDR3 extends over 17 amino acids. After removal of 5 bases from V and 8 bases from J, the junction contained 15 bases not matched to a gene. Looked up from germline, CDR1 is MDHEN and CDR2 is SYDVKM. This record belongs to a study of blood T cell repertoires in COVID-19. At the level of the study: Acute and convalescent COVID-19 samples came from the United States, Italy and Spain. PBMCs, B-cell-depleted T cells, or T cells were the source of the cDNA or gDNA that made up the material.

Profiling relied on immunoSEQ multiplex PCR, and the TCRdb table lists in-frame clones only, not all of them. Among roughly 13,000 clones listed, about 86% were seen once. The chain uses TRBV28 and TRBJ2-1; 10 bases map to TRBD2. The specimen was peripheral blood. This TCR was recovered from an elderly man with acute or convalescent COVID-19. The DNA of the CDR3 is TGTGCCAGCAGTCGTCGCCCCTCTAGCGGGAGCACCGATGAGCAGTTCTTC. As protein: CASSRRPSSGSTDEQFF.